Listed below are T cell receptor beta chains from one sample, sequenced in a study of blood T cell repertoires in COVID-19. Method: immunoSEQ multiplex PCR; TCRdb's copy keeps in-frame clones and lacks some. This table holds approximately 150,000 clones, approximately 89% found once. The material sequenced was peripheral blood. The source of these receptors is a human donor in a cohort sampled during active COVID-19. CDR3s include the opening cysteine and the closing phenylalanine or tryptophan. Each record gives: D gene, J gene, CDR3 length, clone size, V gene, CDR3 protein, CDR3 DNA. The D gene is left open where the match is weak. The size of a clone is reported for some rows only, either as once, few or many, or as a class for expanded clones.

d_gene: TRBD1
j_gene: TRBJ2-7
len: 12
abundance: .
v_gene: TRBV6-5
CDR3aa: CASSRTGREQYF
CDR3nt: TGTGCCAGCAGTCGGACAGGGAGGGAGCAGTACTTC

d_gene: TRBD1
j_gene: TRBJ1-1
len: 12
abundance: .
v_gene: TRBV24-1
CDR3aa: CATSADRVSAFF
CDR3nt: TGTGCCACCAGTGCCGACAGGGTCTCAGCTTTCTTT

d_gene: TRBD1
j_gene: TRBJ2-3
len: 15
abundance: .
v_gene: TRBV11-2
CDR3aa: CASSLGTGDTDTQYF
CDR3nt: TGTGCCAGCAGCTTGGGGACAGGGGATACAGATACGCAGTATTTT

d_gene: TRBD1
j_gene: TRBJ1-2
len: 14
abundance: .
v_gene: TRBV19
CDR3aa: CASSPTGGASGYTF
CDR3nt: TGTGCCAGTAGTCCCACAGGGGGCGCGTCTGGCTACACCTTC

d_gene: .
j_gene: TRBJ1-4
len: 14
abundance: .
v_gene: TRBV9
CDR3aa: CASSVGRVEEKLFF
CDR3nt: TGTGCCAGCAGCGTAGGCAGGGTGGAGGAAAAACTGTTTTTT

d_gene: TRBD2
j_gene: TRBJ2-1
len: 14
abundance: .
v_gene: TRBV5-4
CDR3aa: CASSGTSGGYEQFF
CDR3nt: TGTGCCAGCAGCGGGACTAGCGGGGGTTATGAGCAGTTCTTC

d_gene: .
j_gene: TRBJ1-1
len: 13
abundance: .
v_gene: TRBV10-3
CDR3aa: CAIRPTGNTEAFF
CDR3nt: TGTGCCATCAGGCCCACAGGGAACACTGAAGCTTTCTTT

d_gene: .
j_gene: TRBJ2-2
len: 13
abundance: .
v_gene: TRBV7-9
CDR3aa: CASQRSGTGELFF
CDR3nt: TGTGCCAGTCAGCGGTCGGGCACCGGGGAGCTGTTTTTT

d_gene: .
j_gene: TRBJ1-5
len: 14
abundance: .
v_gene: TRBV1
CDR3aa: CTSSRECRNQPQHF
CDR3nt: TGCACCAGCAGCCGCGAATGCAGGAATCAGCCCCAGCATTTT

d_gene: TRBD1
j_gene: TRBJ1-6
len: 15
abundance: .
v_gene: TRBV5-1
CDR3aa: CASSLWDRENSPLHF
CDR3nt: TGCGCCAGCAGCTTATGGGACAGGGAAAATTCACCCCTCCACTTT

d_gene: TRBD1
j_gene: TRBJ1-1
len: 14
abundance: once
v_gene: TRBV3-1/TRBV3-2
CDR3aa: CASIQGGESTEAFF
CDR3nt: TGTGCCAGCATCCAGGGGGGGGAATCCACTGAAGCTTTCTTT

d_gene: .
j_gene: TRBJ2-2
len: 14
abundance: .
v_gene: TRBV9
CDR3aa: CASSPIGSTGELFF
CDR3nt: TGTGCCAGCAGCCCGATCGGGTCCACCGGGGAGCTGTTTTTT

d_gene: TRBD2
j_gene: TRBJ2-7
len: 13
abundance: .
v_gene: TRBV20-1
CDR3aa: CSASMGGDYEQYF
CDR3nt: TGCAGTGCTAGTATGGGGGGGGACTACGAGCAGTACTTC

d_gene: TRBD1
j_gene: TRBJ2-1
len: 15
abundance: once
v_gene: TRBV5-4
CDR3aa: CASSPKTGSYNEQFF
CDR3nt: TGTGCCAGCAGCCCAAAGACAGGGAGCTACAATGAGCAGTTCTTC

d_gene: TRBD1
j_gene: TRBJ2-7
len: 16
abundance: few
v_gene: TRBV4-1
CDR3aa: CASSQDRRGGPLGQYF
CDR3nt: TGCGCCAGCAGCCAAGATAGGAGAGGGGGCCCGCTTGGGCAGTACTTC

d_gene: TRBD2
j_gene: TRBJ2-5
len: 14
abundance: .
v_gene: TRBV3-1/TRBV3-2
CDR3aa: CASRLAGGEETQYF
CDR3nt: TGTGCCAGCAGACTAGCGGGGGGGGAAGAGACCCAGTACTTC

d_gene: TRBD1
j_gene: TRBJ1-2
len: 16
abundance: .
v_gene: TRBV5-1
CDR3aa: CASSLEPATGGGGYTF
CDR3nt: TGCGCCAGCAGCTTGGAGCCCGCGACAGGGGGAGGCGGCTACACCTTC

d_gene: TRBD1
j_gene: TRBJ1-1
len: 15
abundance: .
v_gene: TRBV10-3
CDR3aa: CAISQTGLGDTEAFF
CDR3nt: TGTGCCATCAGCCAGACAGGGCTGGGGGACACTGAAGCTTTCTTT

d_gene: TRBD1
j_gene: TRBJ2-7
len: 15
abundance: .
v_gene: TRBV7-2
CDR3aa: CASSQHRGRAGEQYF
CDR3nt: TGTGCCAGCAGTCAGCACAGGGGCAGGGCGGGCGAGCAGTACTTC

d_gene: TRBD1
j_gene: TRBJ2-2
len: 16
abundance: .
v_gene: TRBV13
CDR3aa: CASSLPPGTGGWELFF
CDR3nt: TGTGCCAGCAGCCTCCCTCCCGGGACAGGCGGTTGGGAGCTGTTTTTT

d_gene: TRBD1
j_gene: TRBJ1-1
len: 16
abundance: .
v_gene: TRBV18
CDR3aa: CASSPRPGQMNTEAFF
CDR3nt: TGTGCCAGCTCACCACGCCCGGGACAGATGAACACTGAAGCTTTCTTT

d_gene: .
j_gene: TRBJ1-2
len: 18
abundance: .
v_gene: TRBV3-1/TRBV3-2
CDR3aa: CASSQESRASFSRYGYTF
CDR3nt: TGTGCCAGCAGCCAAGAGTCCAGGGCGTCTTTCTCTAGGTATGGCTACACCTTC

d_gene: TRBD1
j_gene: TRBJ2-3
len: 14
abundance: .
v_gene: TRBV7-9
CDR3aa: CASSLSATGATQYF
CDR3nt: TGTGCCAGCAGCTTATCGGCCACAGGGGCTACGCAGTATTTT

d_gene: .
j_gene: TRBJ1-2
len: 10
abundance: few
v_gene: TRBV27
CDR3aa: CASSQNGYTF
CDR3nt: TGTGCCAGCAGTCAAAATGGCTACACCTTC

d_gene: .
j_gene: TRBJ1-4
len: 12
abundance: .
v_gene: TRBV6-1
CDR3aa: CASSDAYEKLFF
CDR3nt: TGTGCCAGCAGTGACGCCTACGAAAAACTGTTTTTT

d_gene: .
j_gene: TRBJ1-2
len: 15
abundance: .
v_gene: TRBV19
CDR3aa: CASHLGRGRNYGYTF
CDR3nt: TGTGCCAGCCACCTGGGTAGGGGAAGGAACTATGGCTACACCTTC

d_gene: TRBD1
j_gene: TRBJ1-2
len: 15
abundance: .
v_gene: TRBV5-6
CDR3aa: CASSKDRTGAYGYTF
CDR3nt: TGTGCCAGCAGCAAGGATAGGACAGGGGCCTATGGCTACACCTTC

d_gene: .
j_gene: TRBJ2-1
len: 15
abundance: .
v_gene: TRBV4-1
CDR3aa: CASSQEGRGYNEQFF
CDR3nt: TGCGCCAGCAGCCAAGAGGGCAGGGGCTACAATGAGCAGTTCTTC

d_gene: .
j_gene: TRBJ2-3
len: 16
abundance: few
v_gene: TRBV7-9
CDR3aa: CASSFRIQSAPDTQYF
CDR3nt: TGTGCCAGCAGCTTTAGGATACAGTCTGCCCCAGATACGCAGTATTTT

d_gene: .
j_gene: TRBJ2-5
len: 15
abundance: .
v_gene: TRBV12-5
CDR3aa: CASGFGDERQETQYF
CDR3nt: TGTGCTAGTGGTTTTGGAGATGAACGACAAGAGACCCAGTACTTC

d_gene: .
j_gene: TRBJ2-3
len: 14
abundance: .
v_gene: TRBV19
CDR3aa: CASSHRVGTDTQYF
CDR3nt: TGTGCCAGTAGCCACAGGGTTGGGACAGATACGCAGTATTTT

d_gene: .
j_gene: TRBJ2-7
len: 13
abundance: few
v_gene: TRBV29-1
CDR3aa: CSVEQVNSYEQYF
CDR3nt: TGCAGCGTTGAACAGGTGAACTCCTACGAGCAGTACTTC

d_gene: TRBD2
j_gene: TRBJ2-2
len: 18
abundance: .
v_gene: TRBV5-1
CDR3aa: CASSAPNYRGGNSGELFF
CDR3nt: TGCGCCAGCAGCGCACCGAATTACCGGGGGGGTAATTCGGGGGAGCTGTTTTTT

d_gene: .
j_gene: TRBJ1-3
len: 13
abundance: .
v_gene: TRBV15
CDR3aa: CATQYGVGNTIYF
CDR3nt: TGTGCCACCCAGTACGGGGTGGGAAACACCATATATTTT

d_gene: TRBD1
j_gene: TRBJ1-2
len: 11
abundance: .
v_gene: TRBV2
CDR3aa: CATTGGYGYTF
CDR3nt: TGTGCCACTACAGGGGGCTATGGCTACACCTTC

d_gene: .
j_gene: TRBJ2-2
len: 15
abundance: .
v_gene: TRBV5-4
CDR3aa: CASSLGQQNTGELFF
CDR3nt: TGTGCCAGCAGCCTGGGACAACAGAACACCGGGGAGCTGTTTTTT

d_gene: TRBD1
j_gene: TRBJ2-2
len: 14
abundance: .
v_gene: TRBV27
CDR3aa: CASSPSPDRVRLLF
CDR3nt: TGTGCCAGCAGTCCGTCACCCGACAGGGTACGCCTCTTATTT

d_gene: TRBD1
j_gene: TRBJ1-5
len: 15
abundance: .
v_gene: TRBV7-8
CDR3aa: CASSLVTGGNQPQHF
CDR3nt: TGTGCCAGCAGCCTAGTAACAGGGGGGAATCAGCCCCAGCATTTT

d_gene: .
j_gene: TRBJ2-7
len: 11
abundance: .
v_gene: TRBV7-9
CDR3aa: CASSSPGKQYF
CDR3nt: TGTGCCAGCAGCTCTCCAGGGAAGCAGTACTTC

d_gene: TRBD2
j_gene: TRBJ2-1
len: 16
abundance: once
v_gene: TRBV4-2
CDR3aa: CASSQDLRGTYNEQFF
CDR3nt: TGTGCCAGCAGCCAAGATTTGCGGGGGACCTACAATGAGCAGTTCTTC

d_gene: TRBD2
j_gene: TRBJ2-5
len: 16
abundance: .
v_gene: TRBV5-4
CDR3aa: CASSLTSGGATETQYF
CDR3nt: TGTGCCAGCAGCTTGACTAGCGGGGGGGCGACTGAGACCCAGTACTTC

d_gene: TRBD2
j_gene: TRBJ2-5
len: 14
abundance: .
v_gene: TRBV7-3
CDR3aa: CASSQAGVQETQYF
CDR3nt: TGTGCCAGCAGCCAAGCGGGGGTCCAAGAGACCCAGTACTTC

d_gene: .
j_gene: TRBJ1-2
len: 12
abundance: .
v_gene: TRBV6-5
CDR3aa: CASRRRGGGYTF
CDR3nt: TGTGCCAGCAGACGAAGAGGGGGTGGCTACACCTTC

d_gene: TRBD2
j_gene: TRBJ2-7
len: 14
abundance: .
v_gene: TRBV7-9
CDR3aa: CASSFTSGGREQYF
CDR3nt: TGTGCCAGCAGCTTTACTAGCGGGGGGAGAGAGCAGTACTTC

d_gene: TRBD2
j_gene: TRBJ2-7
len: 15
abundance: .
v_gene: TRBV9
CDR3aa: CASSVGGGGAGEQYF
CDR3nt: TGTGCCAGCAGCGTAGGAGGCGGGGGGGCCGGTGAGCAGTACTTC

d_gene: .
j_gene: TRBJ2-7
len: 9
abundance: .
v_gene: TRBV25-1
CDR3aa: CAHVRGQGF
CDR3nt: TGTGCCCACGTCAGGGGTCAGGGCTTC

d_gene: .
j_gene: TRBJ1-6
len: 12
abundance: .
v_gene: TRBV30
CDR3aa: CAWSFGNSPLHF
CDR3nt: TGTGCCTGGAGTTTCGGGAATTCACCCCTCCACTTT

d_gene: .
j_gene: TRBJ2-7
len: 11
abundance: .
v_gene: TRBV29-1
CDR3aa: CSVVSIYEQYF
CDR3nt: TGCAGCGTTGTGTCTATCTACGAGCAGTACTTC

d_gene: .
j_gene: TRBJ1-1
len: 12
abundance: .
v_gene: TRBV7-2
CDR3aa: CASSLFTGYAFF
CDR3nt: TGTGCCAGCAGCTTATTCACAGGGTACGCTTTCTTT

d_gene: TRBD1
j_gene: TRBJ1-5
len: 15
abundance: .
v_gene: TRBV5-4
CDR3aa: CASSSGGTGDQPQHF
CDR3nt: TGTGCCAGCAGCTCGGGGGGGACAGGGGATCAGCCCCAGCATTTT